Below are 21 T cell receptor beta chains sequenced from a single sample in a study of CXCR3-negative and CXCR3-positive naive CD8 T cells. Findings and caveats of the study: CXCR3-positive naive cells had TRB CDR3s that were more hydrophobic than CXCR3-negative naive cells had.

Their antigens are not known. The authors prepared UMI-labeled TRB cDNA libraries by 5' RACE. TCRdb reworked the 5' RACE reads into one entry per CDR3 protein, no DNA. This repertoire includes about 63,000 distinct CDR3 sequences. Sequencing was done on a sample of naive CXCR3+ CD8+ T cells from blood. This sample's subset: CD45RO-CCR7+CD27+CD95- naive CD8+ T cells expressing CXCR3 (TNR3+). These receptor sequences come from a human donor in good health. Some clones in this sample may be carry-over from other donors' samples.

According to its frequency, this clonotype is medium-sized (0.01 to 0.1%). The gene calls are TRBV7-7 and TRBJ2-5. Germline V gives CDR1 SSHAT, CDR2 FNYEAQ (reference sequence). CDR3 length: 15 amino acids. The CDR3 spells CASSSSFGDKETQYF.

The chain uses TRBV5-1 and TRBJ2-7; TCRdb's assignment of TRBD2 cannot be checked, as there is no DNA. The CDR3 length is 14 residues. Germline V gene lookup returns CDR1 SGHRS and CDR2 YFSETQ. The CDR3: CASMGQGGSHEQYF.

The chain carries TRBV5-4 and TRBJ2-1; checking the TCRdb D call of TRBD1 is not possible without DNA. CDR3 size: 15 residues. The germline CDR1 and CDR2 sequences are SGHNT and YYREEE (reference sequence). The CDR3 loop is CASSPGTGTPNEQFF.

The genes are TRBV20-1 and TRBJ1-6; as DNA is missing, the TRBD1 call by TCRdb cannot be tested. This CDR3 comprises 17 residues. Per germline, CDR1 DFQATT and CDR2 SNEGSKA (reference sequence). CDR3 residues: CSARPGRASSYNSPLHF.

The chain recombines TRBV5-1 with TRBJ2-1; with no DNA, the TCRdb D assignment of TRBD1 cannot be verified. Germline lookup yields CDR1 SGHRS and CDR2 YFSETQ. The CDR3 is 14 residues long. The CDR3 is CASSPGTDYNEQFF. Full variable domain (remainder filled in from reference TRBV5-1 and TRBJ2-1): KAGVTQTPRYLIKTRGQQVTLSCSPISGHRSVSWYQQTPGQGLQFLFEYFSETQRNKGNFPGRFSGRQFSNSRSEMNVSTLELGDSALYLCASSPGTDYNEQFFGPGTRLTVL.

The chain recombines TRBV15 with TRBJ2-7; TCRdb outputs TRBD2, but without DNA this stays unchecked. This CDR3 region has 17 residues. Germline V gene data show CDR1 as LNHNV and CDR2 as YYDKDF (reference sequence). CDR3 protein: CATSRDRGTSGRAEQYF.

The genes are TRBV28 and TRBJ2-7. The V gene's germline CDR1 is MDHEN and CDR2 SYDVKM. This CDR3 has 15 amino acids. CDR3: CASSIGLAISYEQYF.

The gene calls are TRBV9 and TRBJ2-7; TCRdb calls TRBD2, which cannot be checked without DNA. Germline V CDR1 and CDR2: SGDLS, YYNGEE. CDR3 length: 14 residues. The CDR3 loop is CASSVAVAGLEQYF.

V usage is TRBV6-2 or TRBV6-3 and J usage is TRBJ1-5; TCRdb's D gene call, TRBD1, goes unchecked for lack of DNA. In germline, CDR1 is MNHEY, CDR2 SVGEGT. CDR3 length equals 16 residues. The CDR3 region is CASSPDRGGSNQPQHF.

The rearrangement links TRBV4-2 to TRBJ2-2; TCRdb's D gene call, TRBD2, goes unchecked for lack of DNA. The CDR3 spans 16 residues. Looked up from germline, CDR1 is LGHNA and CDR2 is YNFKEQ. CDR3 protein: CASSQDWTSPTGELFF.

The chain joins TRBV12-3 or TRBV12-4 to TRBJ1-2. This CDR3 region has 14 residues. CDR3 loop: CASSPLPGEGGYTF.

The V gene is TRBV29-1, the J gene TRBJ2-2; TCRdb proposes TRBD2, but this gene call is untestable without DNA. This CDR3 comprises 17 residues. CDR1 is SQVTM and CDR2 is ANQGSEA in the germline V gene. CDR3 sequence reads: CSVAGTSGKLDTGELFF.

The chain couples TRBV7-9 to TRBJ1-1; TCRdb's D call, TRBD1, is unchecked because there is no DNA. The CDR3 sequence is 15 residues long. Germline V lookup: CDR1 SEHNR, CDR2 FQNEAQ (reference sequence). CDR3 sequence: CASSLATGGNTEAFF.

The chain has TRBV5-5 and TRBJ2-2. The CDR3 has 15 residues. Germline V gene sequence: CDR1 SGHKS, CDR2 YYEKEE (reference sequence). CDR3 region: CASSFSSLGTGELFF. The variable domain in full, completed from reference TRBV5-5 and TRBJ2-2, reads DAGVTQSPTHLIKTRGQQVTLRCSPISGHKSVSWYQQVLGQGPQFIFQYYEKEERGRGNFPDRFSARQFPNYSSELNVNALLLGDSALYLCASSFSSLGTGELFFGEGSRLTVL.

The J gene is TRBJ2-3, the V gene TRBV28. This CDR3 region has 14 residues. Germline V gene data show CDR1 as MDHEN and CDR2 as SYDVKM. The CDR3 sequence is CASSLLGITDTQYF.

The chain uses TRBV29-1 and TRBJ2-7; TCRdb picks TRBD1, but there is no DNA to check that call. Germline loops: CDR1 SQVTM, CDR2 ANQGSEA. CDR3 size: 14 residues. The CDR3 sequence: CSVEADGVSYEQYF.

V gene TRBV21-1 combines with J gene TRBJ1-2; TCRdb returns TRBD1, unconfirmable since there is no DNA. TRBV21-1 is listed as a pseudogene. This CDR3 has 14 residues. The CDR3 region is CASLKGQGLYGYTF.

The chain is built from TRBV20-1 and TRBJ2-1; TCRdb's D call of TRBD1 is untestable without DNA. This CDR3 spans 14 amino acids. Germline V gives CDR1 DFQATT, CDR2 SNEGSKA (reference sequence). CDR3 region: CSALEARGYNEQFF.

The genes are TRBV5-1 and TRBJ2-5; with no DNA, the TCRdb D assignment of TRBD1 cannot be verified. Looked up from germline, CDR1 is SGHRS and CDR2 is YFSETQ. The length of the CDR3 is 14 residues. The CDR3 reads CASSPWDLQETQYF.

The V and J genes are TRBV6-6 and TRBJ1-5; checking the TCRdb D call of TRBD1 is not possible without DNA. This CDR3 contains 14 residues. Germline CDR1 and CDR2: MNHNY and SVGAGI (reference sequence). CDR3 region: CASTWGHSNQPQHF.

The rearrangement joins TRBV7-9 to TRBJ2-7; TCRdb's D call of TRBD1 is untestable without DNA. CDR1 is SEHNR, CDR2 FQNEAQ, per germline (reference sequence). There are 14 residues in the CDR3. The CDR3 loop reads CASSQGTGYYEQYF.